This T cell receptor beta chain is drawn from a study of lymphopenia after photon versus proton radiotherapy. TCRdb's copy holds only in-frame clones and misses some; the assay was immunoSEQ multiplex PCR. The sample lists 55,000 to 70,000 clones; around 87% were seen once. This TCR derives from a man older than 75 with esophageal cancer. The sample in question was peripheral blood, obtained from a patient treated with proton-based radiotherapy.

The CDR3 DNA reads TGTGCCAGGGCACCGGTGGGAGGCGAGCAGTACTTC. It is translated as CARAPVGGEQYF. This chain links TRBV2 with TRBJ2-7; a weak D match, TRBD2 (6 bases). V was shortened by 9 bases and J by 6 bases, with 15 bases between the two germline ends. The CDR3 has 12 amino acids. Germline V lookup: CDR1 SNHLY, CDR2 FYNNEI.